This T cell receptor (beta chain) was found in a study of cytomegalovirus exposure and HLA in healthy donors. This clone was recorded only once. Its antigen is unknown. Study-wide results and limits: In an earlier analysis, productive rearrangement rates for most beta V segments clustered near 87% or 30%.

The PCR was carried out with 60 Vbeta primers and 13 Jbeta primers. The data were produced by immunoSEQ multiplex PCR, yet TCRdb's version contains in-frame clones alone and is incomplete. The sample includes around 86,000 clones, 75% to 80% of them seen just once. The receptor was isolated from a female donor in good health and CMV-seronegative. The sample taken for sequencing was PBMCs.

CDR3 bases: TGTGCCAGCAGCGTAGCGCGGGGATCGGTTACTGAAGCTTTCTTT. It translates to CASSVARGSVTEAFF. J is TRBJ1-1 and V is TRBV9; D remains ambiguous. CDR1 is SGDLS and CDR2 is YYNGEE in the germline V gene. The length of the CDR3 is 15 residues. V was pared by 0 bases and J by 5 bases, with 14 bases between.